The next 6 T cell receptor beta chains were all read from a single sample in a study of cytomegalovirus exposure and HLA in healthy donors. In the PCR, 60 Vbeta and 13 Jbeta primers were used. TCRdb's table, derived via immunoSEQ multiplex PCR, lists solely in-frame clones and lacks some. The repertoire has 90,000 to 100,000 clones, roughly three quarters of them found once; the top ten carry approximately 2%. The sequencing input was PBMCs. The receptors derive from a man in his forties or fifties in good health and CMV-seronegative.

Notes on this clone: One junction end disagrees with the germline gene, perhaps due to a read error. The CDR3 DNA follows: TGTTCCAGCAGCACGGACAGGGTTGGAACCGGGGAGCTGTTTTTT. It is translated as CSSSTDRVGTGELFF. This rearrangement joins TRBV7-9 to TRBJ2-2, with 8 bases matching TRBD1. Germline assignment: CDR1 SEHNR and CDR2 FQNEAQ (reference sequence). This CDR3 region has 15 residues.

The chain joins TRBV12-2 to TRBJ2-1; the table's D call of TRBD2 was not tested on the DNA. TRBV12-2 is described as a pseudogene. The CDR3 has 15 amino acids. In nucleotides, the CDR3 is TGTGCAAGTCGCTTAGTGGGACTAGCGGGAGGGTATAAGTTCTTC. Amino acid sequence: CASRLVGLAGGYKFF.

This chain uses TRBV5-1 with TRBJ2-2, with D possibly being TRBD2 (5 bases). V gave up 2 bases and J gave up 4 bases, with 9 bases separating them. CDR3 length: 14 residues. CDR1 SGHRS and CDR2 YFSETQ come from the germline V gene. CDR3 sequence reads: CASSFTSPTGELFF. CDR3 in DNA: TGCGCCAGCAGCTTTACTAGTCCCACCGGGGAGCTGTTTTTT.

The chain couples TRBV27 to TRBJ2-1, with 12 bases lining up with TRBD2. V trimming: 6 bases; J trimming: 6 bases; junction bases outside the gene matches: 9. The germline gives CDR1 MNHEY, CDR2 SMNVEV (reference sequence). The CDR3 contains 16 residues. The CDR3 loop reads CASRISLAGGVNEQFF. DNA of the CDR3: TGTGCCAGCAGGATCTCCCTAGCGGGAGGGGTCAATGAGCAGTTCTTC.

The chain joins TRBV5-1 to TRBJ2-3; 7 nucleotides agree with TRBD2. CDR1 and CDR2 (germline): SGHRS, YFSETQ. J was trimmed by 2 bases and V by 5 bases; bases with no gene match: 2. The CDR3 has 13 amino acids. The CDR3 region has the DNA TGCGCCAGCAGTGGGACTAACACAGATACGCAGTATTTT. Translating it yields CASSGTNTDTQYF.

The chain couples TRBV5-6 to TRBJ2-3; D call uncertain. Germline V lookup: CDR1 SGHDT, CDR2 YYEEEE. The V end was cut by 1 base, the J end by 4 bases, with 7 bases between. The CDR3 loop spans 13 amino acids. CDR3 region: CASSLLRSDTQYF. The CDR3, as DNA: TGTGCCAGCAGCTTGTTGAGATCAGATACGCAGTATTTT.